The rows below give T cell receptor beta chains drawn from one sample of a study of control samples from healthy donors and cancer patients. Sequencing was performed with immunoSEQ multiplex PCR; in TCRdb, only in-frame clones are kept and a portion is missing. Among 70,000 to 90,000 clones listed, 94% were seen once. Sequenced sample: blood. All receptors derive from a woman between 40 and 55 years old in good health. Each CDR3 is given with its conserved first and last residue. D genes are given only for firm matches. Size tells how often a clone was seen (once, few, many) or the class of an expanded clone, and some rows leave it out.

clone_size | j_call | d_call | v_call | cdr3_aa | cdr3_nt
. | TRBJ2-7 | TRBD1 | TRBV6-5 | CASSYSTGGQGEQYF | TGTGCCAGCAGTTACTCGACAGGGGGGCAAGGCGAGCAGTACTTC
. | TRBJ2-1 | TRBD2 | TRBV2 | CASRDRGGDEQFF | TGTGCCAGCAGAGACCGGGGGGGCGATGAGCAGTTCTTC
once | TRBJ2-1 | . | TRBV24-1 | CATEGPRDEQFF | TGTGCCACCGAGGGGCCGAGAGATGAGCAGTTCTTC
. | TRBJ1-6 | . | TRBV21-1 | CASSKGAGVSSPLHF | TGTGCCAGCAGCAAAGGGGCAGGAGTTAGTTCACCCCTCCACTTT
. | TRBJ1-5 | TRBD1 | TRBV15 | CATSRGGGTGGFNQPQHF | TGTGCCACCAGCAGAGGAGGGGGAACAGGGGGTTTCAATCAGCCCCAGCATTTT
. | TRBJ1-2 | TRBD1 | TRBV4-1 | CASSQVGQWGYTF | TGCGCCAGCAGCCAGGTGGGACAGTGGGGCTACACCTTC
. | TRBJ2-7 | . | TRBV7-3 | CASSPGGGHQYF | TGTGCCAGCAGCCCGGGCGGTGGGCATCAGTACTTC
. | TRBJ1-4 | . | TRBV7-9 | CASSPRAEKLFF | TGTGCCAGCAGCCCTAGAGCTGAAAAACTGTTTTTT
. | TRBJ2-4 | . | TRBV7-2 | CASRVANIQYF | TGTGCCAGCAGAGTAGCTAACATTCAGTACTTC
. | TRBJ1-4 | . | TRBV7-9 | CASSFGGSNEKLFF | TGTGCCAGCAGCTTTGGGGGGTCTAATGAAAAACTGTTTTTT
once | TRBJ2-7 | TRBD2 | TRBV27 | CASRLAGGSYEQYF | TGTGCCAGCAGACTAGCGGGGGGTTCCTACGAGCAGTACTTC
. | TRBJ1-2 | . | TRBV3-1/TRBV3-2 | CASSPVGGGTNYGYTF | TGTGCCAGCAGCCCTGTCGGTGGAGGGACCAACTATGGCTACACCTTC
. | TRBJ1-1 | . | TRBV11-2 | CASSLIRDTEAFF | TGTGCCAGCAGCTTAATTAGGGACACTGAAGCTTTCTTT
. | TRBJ1-2 | . | TRBV2 | CASSEGVWGSNNYGYTF | TGTGCCAGCAGTGAAGGGGTATGGGGCAGCAATAACTATGGCTACACCTTC
. | TRBJ1-2 | . | TRBV9 | CASSESGYTF | TGTGCCAGCTCCGAGAGTGGCTACACCTTC
. | TRBJ1-1 | . | TRBV15 | CATSRSRERATEAFF | TGTGCCACCAGCAGAAGCCGGGAACGAGCCACTGAAGCTTTCTTT
. | TRBJ2-7 | TRBD1 | TRBV3-1/TRBV3-2 | CASSLDRVTYEQYF | TGTGCCAGCAGCCTGGACAGGGTAACCTACGAGCAGTACTTC